This is a list of T cell receptor beta chains from one sample in a study of T cell changes during pregnancy in multiple sclerosis. The repertoire was sequenced with immunoSEQ multiplex PCR; TCRdb's copy has only in-frame clones and lacks some. The table lists roughly 7,900 clones, roughly nine tenths of them singletons, with roughly 10% in the top ten. Material: CD8+ T cells from peripheral blood mononuclear cells, obtained in the first trimester of pregnancy. The receptors stem from a female donor in good health, enrolled as a control in a pregnancy study. Each CDR3 is given with its conserved first and last residue. Each record gives: clone size, V gene, J gene, D gene, CDR3 DNA, CDR3 protein. A D gene is named only where the DNA matches it firmly. For some rows the clone size is stated as once, few or many, or as a class when expanded; others skip it.

clone_size: -
v_call: TRBV7-9
j_call: TRBJ2-1
d_call: -
cdr3_nt: TGTGCCAGCAGCCCGGGGGACCGGGTTGATTTGGGGCAGTTCTTC
cdr3_aa: CASSPGDRVDLGQFF

clone_size: -
v_call: TRBV5-4
j_call: TRBJ2-3
d_call: -
cdr3_nt: TGTGCCAGCAGCTTTGGAGGGGTTCTTGGCAATCAGCCCCAGTATTTT
cdr3_aa: CASSFGGVLGNQPQYF

clone_size: -
v_call: TRBV7-8
j_call: TRBJ2-7
d_call: TRBD2
cdr3_nt: TGTGCCAGCAGCTTAGGAGGGGGACTAGCAATCGAGCAGTACTTC
cdr3_aa: CASSLGGGLAIEQYF

clone_size: -
v_call: TRBV6-5
j_call: TRBJ1-1
d_call: -
cdr3_nt: TGTGCCAGCAGTTACTCGAGAACAGGGTCCACTGAAGCTTTCTTT
cdr3_aa: CASSYSRTGSTEAFF

clone_size: once
v_call: TRBV2
j_call: TRBJ2-3
d_call: -
cdr3_nt: TGTGCCAGCAGTCAGGCCTTCACAGATACGCAGTATTTT
cdr3_aa: CASSQAFTDTQYF

clone_size: -
v_call: TRBV7-9
j_call: TRBJ2-1
d_call: TRBD2
cdr3_nt: TGTGCCGGGTACCTAGCGGGAAATGAGCAGTTCTTC
cdr3_aa: CAGYLAGNEQFF

clone_size: -
v_call: TRBV18
j_call: TRBJ2-1
d_call: TRBD1
cdr3_nt: TGTGCCAGCTCACCAACCGATTTTGGGACAGGGGGCTGGGATGAGCAGTTCTTC
cdr3_aa: CASSPTDFGTGGWDEQFF

clone_size: -
v_call: TRBV6-1
j_call: TRBJ1-6
d_call: TRBD1
cdr3_nt: TGTGCCAGCAGTGAAGCGACAGGGGGTAATTCACCCCTCCACTTT
cdr3_aa: CASSEATGGNSPLHF

clone_size: -
v_call: TRBV7-9
j_call: TRBJ2-7
d_call: TRBD1
cdr3_nt: TGTGCCAGCACCTACGACAGGGGAAGGTCCTACGAGCAGTACTTC
cdr3_aa: CASTYDRGRSYEQYF

clone_size: few
v_call: TRBV9
j_call: TRBJ1-4
d_call: TRBD1
cdr3_nt: TGTGCCAGCAGCGGGTCTTTAGGACAGGGGACTGAAAAACTGTTTTTT
cdr3_aa: CASSGSLGQGTEKLFF

clone_size: -
v_call: TRBV28
j_call: TRBJ1-5
d_call: TRBD1
cdr3_nt: TGTGCCATCAGCCCTGGACAGGCGATCAATCAGCCCCAGCATTTT
cdr3_aa: CAISPGQAINQPQHF

clone_size: -
v_call: TRBV21-1
j_call: TRBJ1-6
d_call: -
cdr3_nt: TGTGCCAGCAGCAAAGCGCTTTTTGGGTTGGACTGGGGACTTGAGTCACCCCTCCACTTT
cdr3_aa: CASSKALFGLDWGLESPLHF

clone_size: few
v_call: TRBV5-6
j_call: TRBJ1-1
d_call: TRBD1
cdr3_nt: TGTGCCAGCAGCTGGCCAGGGGGCACTGAAGCTTTCTTT
cdr3_aa: CASSWPGGTEAFF

clone_size: -
v_call: TRBV7-9
j_call: TRBJ1-2
d_call: TRBD1
cdr3_nt: TGTGCCAGCAGCTTGGACAGGGGTGAAACTAACTATGGCTACACCTTC
cdr3_aa: CASSLDRGETNYGYTF

clone_size: -
v_call: TRBV18
j_call: TRBJ1-1
d_call: TRBD1
cdr3_nt: TGTGCCAGCTCAACTATGACAGGGGAAGCTTTCTTT
cdr3_aa: CASSTMTGEAFF

clone_size: -
v_call: TRBV7-9
j_call: TRBJ2-1
d_call: TRBD2
cdr3_nt: TGTGCCAGCAGGGTAGGACTAGCGGGGGGAAAGAGGTATGAGCAGTTCTTC
cdr3_aa: CASRVGLAGGKRYEQFF

clone_size: -
v_call: TRBV13
j_call: TRBJ1-2
d_call: TRBD1
cdr3_nt: TGTGCCAGCAGCGGTCCCGGGACAGGGGTGGATCCCTATAGCGGCTACACCTTC
cdr3_aa: CASSGPGTGVDPYSGYTF

clone_size: -
v_call: TRBV7-8
j_call: TRBJ1-5
d_call: -
cdr3_nt: TGTGCCAGCAGCTTACGTCAGGGGCCCAGTCAGCCCCAGCATTTT
cdr3_aa: CASSLRQGPSQPQHF

clone_size: once
v_call: TRBV9
j_call: TRBJ2-7
d_call: -
cdr3_nt: TGTGCCAGCAGCGTAGGGAGCTCCTACGAGCAGTACTTC
cdr3_aa: CASSVGSSYEQYF

clone_size: -
v_call: TRBV6-1
j_call: TRBJ1-4
d_call: -
cdr3_nt: TGTGCCAGCAGTGAAAGGGGGTGGGAAGAAAAACTGTTTTTT
cdr3_aa: CASSERGWEEKLFF

clone_size: -
v_call: TRBV6-4
j_call: TRBJ2-3
d_call: TRBD2
cdr3_nt: TGTGCCAGCAGTGAGAGTAGCGGGGGGGCAGATACGCAGTATTTT
cdr3_aa: CASSESSGGADTQYF

clone_size: -
v_call: TRBV19
j_call: TRBJ2-7
d_call: TRBD2
cdr3_nt: TGTGCCAGTAGTAGCGGGAGTGGAGAGCAGTACTTC
cdr3_aa: CASSSGSGEQYF

clone_size: -
v_call: TRBV7-2
j_call: TRBJ2-5
d_call: -
cdr3_nt: TGTGCCAGCAGCTTGGGAGGGGGTCCCCAAGAGACCCAGTACTTC
cdr3_aa: CASSLGGGPQETQYF

clone_size: -
v_call: TRBV6-4
j_call: TRBJ1-2
d_call: TRBD1
cdr3_nt: TGTGCCAGCAGTGAAAGTGAGGACAGGCCCTATGGCTACACCTTC
cdr3_aa: CASSESEDRPYGYTF

clone_size: -
v_call: TRBV6-1
j_call: TRBJ2-3
d_call: TRBD2
cdr3_nt: TGTGCCAGCAGTGAACCTAGCGGTTCAGATACGCAGTATTTT
cdr3_aa: CASSEPSGSDTQYF

clone_size: -
v_call: TRBV6-1
j_call: TRBJ1-5
d_call: -
cdr3_nt: TGTGCCAGCAGTGGTGGGGTAGGGGATAGCAATCAGCCCCAGCATTTT
cdr3_aa: CASSGGVGDSNQPQHF

clone_size: -
v_call: TRBV18
j_call: TRBJ2-3
d_call: -
cdr3_nt: TGTGCCAGCTCACCGATGTGGGCGGGGGCATCTAGCACAGATACGCAGTATTTT
cdr3_aa: CASSPMWAGASSTDTQYF

clone_size: -
v_call: TRBV19
j_call: TRBJ1-1
d_call: -
cdr3_nt: TGTGCCACCCGCCTAGGGGCCGGCACTGAAGCTTTCTTT
cdr3_aa: CATRLGAGTEAFF

clone_size: -
v_call: TRBV7-9
j_call: TRBJ1-2
d_call: -
cdr3_nt: TGTGCCAGCAGGAGTACAGAGAGACCTTATGGCTACACCTTC
cdr3_aa: CASRSTERPYGYTF

clone_size: -
v_call: TRBV6-1
j_call: TRBJ2-7
d_call: TRBD2
cdr3_nt: TGTGCCAGCAGTGTGAACCTAGCGGAGGTCCCTTACGAGCAGTACTTC
cdr3_aa: CASSVNLAEVPYEQYF

clone_size: once
v_call: TRBV7-9
j_call: TRBJ1-2
d_call: -
cdr3_nt: TGTGCCAGCAGCCCGGGGGGGGCTCCTGTCGGCTACACCTTC
cdr3_aa: CASSPGGAPVGYTF

clone_size: few
v_call: TRBV6-1
j_call: TRBJ2-3
d_call: TRBD2
cdr3_nt: TGTGCCAGCAAGGGGCTAGCGGGAGACACAGATACGCAGTATTTT
cdr3_aa: CASKGLAGDTDTQYF

clone_size: -
v_call: TRBV27
j_call: TRBJ2-3
d_call: -
cdr3_nt: TGTGCCAGCAGTTTGTTCGGGGGACGGGATACGCAGTATTTT
cdr3_aa: CASSLFGGRDTQYF

clone_size: -
v_call: TRBV5-5
j_call: TRBJ1-5
d_call: TRBD1
cdr3_nt: TGTGCCAGCAGTCCCATTACAGGGGGGTTGAATCAGCCCCAGCATTTT
cdr3_aa: CASSPITGGLNQPQHF

clone_size: -
v_call: TRBV29-1
j_call: TRBJ2-3
d_call: -
cdr3_nt: TGCAGCGTTTCCGACCCCGGAGGCAGAGATACGCAGTATTTT
cdr3_aa: CSVSDPGGRDTQYF

clone_size: -
v_call: TRBV28
j_call: TRBJ2-1
d_call: TRBD2
cdr3_nt: TGTGCTAGTCAAACGTGGCGGGAGGGCCTCACTTGCAATGAGCAGTTCTTC
cdr3_aa: CASQTWREGLTCNEQFF

clone_size: -
v_call: TRBV19
j_call: TRBJ2-2
d_call: -
cdr3_nt: TGTGCCAGTAGGGGAGACACCGGGGAGCTGTTTTTT
cdr3_aa: CASRGDTGELFF

clone_size: -
v_call: TRBV15
j_call: TRBJ1-4
d_call: TRBD1
cdr3_nt: TGTGCCACCAACCCGTCTGACAGGGGAGCTGAAAAACTGTTTTTT
cdr3_aa: CATNPSDRGAEKLFF

clone_size: few
v_call: TRBV29-1
j_call: TRBJ2-6
d_call: -
cdr3_nt: TGCAGCGTTGTATTCTCTGGGGCCAACGTCCTGACTTTC
cdr3_aa: CSVVFSGANVLTF

clone_size: -
v_call: TRBV10-2
j_call: TRBJ1-1
d_call: -
cdr3_nt: TGCGCCAGCAGTGGCAGGGGCATGAACACTGAAGCTTTCTTT
cdr3_aa: CASSGRGMNTEAFF

clone_size: -
v_call: TRBV14
j_call: TRBJ2-7
d_call: -
cdr3_nt: TGTGCCAGCAGCCCCCCAGAGCGGGTCTACGAGCAGTACTTC
cdr3_aa: CASSPPERVYEQYF

clone_size: -
v_call: TRBV4-1
j_call: TRBJ2-3
d_call: TRBD2
cdr3_nt: TGCGCCAGCAGACAGCTAGCGGGAGGGACTCAAGATACGCAGTATTTT
cdr3_aa: CASRQLAGGTQDTQYF

clone_size: -
v_call: TRBV27
j_call: TRBJ2-1
d_call: TRBD2
cdr3_nt: TGTGCCAGCGGCCCAGCGGGAGATGTAGATGAGCAGTTCTTC
cdr3_aa: CASGPAGDVDEQFF

clone_size: medium-sized
v_call: TRBV2
j_call: TRBJ2-5
d_call: -
cdr3_nt: TGTGCCAGCAGTGGGGTGATTTGGCAGGGACAAGAGACCCAGTACTTC
cdr3_aa: CASSGVIWQGQETQYF

clone_size: -
v_call: TRBV9
j_call: TRBJ2-7
d_call: -
cdr3_nt: TGTGCCAGCAGCACATCAGGGGCCCCTTCCTACGAGCAGTACTTC
cdr3_aa: CASSTSGAPSYEQYF

clone_size: -
v_call: TRBV6-4
j_call: TRBJ2-3
d_call: TRBD1
cdr3_nt: TGTGCCAGCAGTGACGGGACAGGGGGCGCAGATACGCAGTATTTT
cdr3_aa: CASSDGTGGADTQYF

clone_size: once
v_call: TRBV6-4
j_call: TRBJ1-1
d_call: -
cdr3_nt: TGTGCCAGCAGTGAGTCCTCGAACACTGAAGCTTTCTTT
cdr3_aa: CASSESSNTEAFF

clone_size: -
v_call: TRBV29-1
j_call: TRBJ1-1
d_call: -
cdr3_nt: TGCAGCGCGGGGGGGCCAGGAAATAAAGACACTGAAGCTTTCTTT
cdr3_aa: CSAGGPGNKDTEAFF

clone_size: -
v_call: TRBV7-9
j_call: TRBJ1-1
d_call: TRBD1
cdr3_nt: TGTGCCAGCAGCTCTCCCGGTGTGACAGGGGGCCGAACTGAAGCTTTCTTT
cdr3_aa: CASSSPGVTGGRTEAFF

clone_size: -
v_call: TRBV28
j_call: TRBJ2-1
d_call: TRBD2
cdr3_nt: TGTGCCAGCAGTCGACTAGCGGGAGACGCGAATGAGCAGTTCTTC
cdr3_aa: CASSRLAGDANEQFF

clone_size: -
v_call: TRBV28
j_call: TRBJ2-1
d_call: TRBD2
cdr3_nt: TGTGCCAGCAGTTTCGGGCGGGCGGGAGGCAATGAGCAGTTCTTC
cdr3_aa: CASSFGRAGGNEQFF